This T cell receptor beta chain was sequenced for a study of response to subunit inactivated influenza vaccine (dated by TCRdb to between 2018 and 2020). A note on the overall study: Deep quantitative profiling of the T cell receptor repertoire was used in the study to follow responses to a trivalent subunit inactivated influenza vaccine.

This clonotype showed up just a few times. Its antigen remains undetermined. Within one base of it there is no much larger clone, and no base qualities were kept. To prepare the library, RT-PCR was applied. Sequencing relied on an Illumina HiSeq 2500. Clones were called with MiXCR by TCRdb after fastp trimmed the public reads at Q25, and only in-frame beta chains were retained. Rows merge per CDR3 protein into single entries with the most common DNA and genes. This sample lists around 480,000 distinct CDR3 sequences; more than 15% were detected once. The biggest ten clones account for 3% to 3.5% of the sample. Overall study results and their limits: The authors suggested that each seasonal influenza vaccination may recruit only a limited number of new T cells.

Sequencing was performed on CD4+ T cells sorted from PBMCs, taken around 25 months after vaccination. The sequence was obtained from a man aged 50 to 75 who received an inactivated influenza vaccine. Donor details come from another sample of the same person, matched by shared clones.

The CDR3 sequence is CASTPRGAGTEAFF. The nucleotide sequence is given as TGCGCCAGCACCCCGCGGGGGGCAGGCACTGAAGCTTTCTTT. The chain is encoded by TRBV4-1 joined to TRBJ1-1, and TRBD1 may be the D gene, going by 6 matching bases. V lost 7 bases and J lost 4 bases; the stretch between them is 16 bases long. The CDR3 contains 14 residues, cysteine and phenylalanine counted. The retained sequence is limited to the CDR3, 42 bases, with the frame set at the first base. CDR1 and CDR2 are read off the germline V gene as MGHRA and YSYEKL.